A selection of T cell receptor beta chains follows, all from one sample in a study of blood T cell repertoires in COVID-19. TCRdb's copy holds only in-frame clones and misses some; the assay was immunoSEQ multiplex PCR. The table has around 150,000 clones, 92% seen once. Sequencing used peripheral blood. The receptors were sampled from a man aged 30-40 years with COVID-19, enrolled during active disease. CDR3s include the opening cysteine and the closing phenylalanine or tryptophan. D genes are given only for firm matches. Clone size is shown for a subset of rows, as once, few, many or a class of expanded clone.

clone_size	cdr3_length	d_call	v_call	j_call	cdr3_aa	cdr3_nt
.	15	TRBD1	TRBV19	TRBJ2-3	CASTKTGGSTDTQYF	TGTGCCAGTACCAAAACAGGGGGAAGCACAGATACGCAGTATTTT
.	16	TRBD1	TRBV19	TRBJ1-4	CASSIVGGRTNEKLFF	TGTGCCAGTAGTATCGTAGGGGGCCGTACTAATGAAAAACTGTTTTTT
.	13	TRBD1	TRBV4-2	TRBJ2-1	CASSLTGDNEQFF	TGTGCCAGCAGCCTCACAGGGGACAATGAGCAGTTCTTC
.	14	TRBD1	TRBV19	TRBJ1-1	CASSIQGANTEAFF	TGTGCCAGTAGTATTCAGGGGGCTAACACTGAAGCTTTCTTT
.	13	.	TRBV4-2	TRBJ1-1	CASSQDLAFEAFF	TGTGCCAGCAGCCAAGATCTGGCATTTGAAGCTTTCTTT
.	16	.	TRBV3-1/TRBV3-2	TRBJ2-2	CASSQDGGSNTGELFF	TGTGCCAGCAGCCAAGATGGGGGGTCGAACACCGGGGAGCTGTTTTTT
.	12	.	TRBV20-1	TRBJ1-1	CSASQGNTEAFF	TGCAGTGCTAGTCAGGGGAACACTGAAGCTTTCTTT
few	14	.	TRBV5-1	TRBJ1-1	CASSLWDMNTEAFF	TGCGCCAGCAGCTTGTGGGACATGAACACTGAAGCTTTCTTT
.	14	TRBD1	TRBV5-1	TRBJ1-1	CASSLTDRVAEAFF	TGCGCCAGCAGCCTGACCGACAGGGTAGCTGAAGCTTTCTTT
few	14	.	TRBV18	TRBJ2-7	CASSGGQSSYEQYF	TGTGCCAGCTCCGGTGGACAGAGCTCATACGAGCAGTACTTC
.	11	.	TRBV20-1	TRBJ2-7	CSARHTYEQYF	TGCAGTGCTAGACATACTTACGAGCAGTACTTC
.	16	TRBD1	TRBV15	TRBJ1-3	CATSRGQTISGNTIYF	TGTGCCACCAGCCGGGGACAGACAATCTCTGGAAACACCATATATTTT
.	14	TRBD1	TRBV27	TRBJ2-7	CASSSRTGAYEQYF	TGTGCCAGCAGTTCCCGGACAGGGGCCTACGAGCAGTACTTC
.	14	TRBD2	TRBV30	TRBJ2-1	CAWSSGGLGNEQFF	TGTGCCTGGAGTTCGGGGGGGTTGGGCAATGAGCAGTTCTTC
.	15	TRBD1	TRBV7-2	TRBJ1-1	CASSLLGQIGTEAFF	TGTGCCAGCAGCTTACTGGGACAGATCGGGACTGAAGCTTTCTTT
.	12	.	TRBV7-3	TRBJ2-2	CASSPTSGELFF	TGTGCCAGCAGCCCCACTTCCGGGGAGCTGTTTTTT
.	14	TRBD2	TRBV7-2	TRBJ2-7	CASSLGTRIYEQYF	TGTGCCAGCAGCTTGGGGACTAGAATCTACGAGCAGTACTTC
.	14	.	TRBV19	TRBJ2-2	CASSPRSWSGELFF	TGTGCCAGTAGTCCAAGGTCCTGGAGCGGGGAGCTGTTTTTT
once	15	.	TRBV28	TRBJ1-4	CASSEGGEYNEKLFF	TGTGCCAGCAGCGAGGGAGGGGAATACAATGAAAAACTGTTTTTT
.	17	.	TRBV7-9	TRBJ2-2	CASSSPVPVVNTGELFF	TGTGCCAGCAGCTCCCCGGTGCCGGTGGTGAACACCGGGGAGCTGTTTTTT
.	16	TRBD2	TRBV9	TRBJ2-3	CASSQWTSGATDTQYF	TGTGCCAGCAGCCAATGGACTAGCGGAGCCACAGATACGCAGTATTTT
.	15	.	TRBV9	TRBJ1-2	CASSVAGTEINGYTF	TGTGCCAGCAGCGTAGCGGGAACCGAGATAAATGGCTACACCTTC
.	13	TRBD1	TRBV4-1	TRBJ2-7	CASRRVTGAEQYF	TGCGCCAGCAGACGCGTGACAGGGGCCGAGCAGTACTTC
.	15	.	TRBV28	TRBJ2-3	CASSFQGGGTDTQYF	TGTGCCAGCAGTTTTCAGGGGGGCGGCACAGATACGCAGTATTTT
.	15	.	TRBV6-1	TRBJ1-2	CASSEGTHQNYGYTF	TGTGCCAGCAGTGAAGGGACTCACCAGAACTATGGCTACACCTTC
.	12	.	TRBV24-1	TRBJ1-5	CATAAENQPQHF	TGTGCCACCGCGGCAGAAAATCAGCCCCAGCATTTT
.	15	TRBD2	TRBV9	TRBJ2-7	CASGGTGTSEYEQYF	TGTGCCAGCGGTGGCACCGGGACTAGCGAATACGAGCAGTACTTC
.	15	TRBD2	TRBV9	TRBJ2-1	CASSGLAGTNNEQFF	TGTGCCAGCAGTGGACTAGCGGGAACTAACAATGAGCAGTTCTTC
.	18	.	TRBV5-1	TRBJ2-6	CASSAMGLSGSGANVLTF	TGCGCCAGCAGCGCGATGGGACTCTCGGGCTCTGGGGCCAACGTCCTGACTTTC
.	13	.	TRBV14	TRBJ2-7	CASSPSPGDEQYF	TGTGCCAGCAGCCCTTCGCCGGGGGACGAGCAGTACTTC
.	17	TRBD2	TRBV7-9	TRBJ2-7	CASSSGLAGGLPREQYF	TGTGCCAGCAGCTCGGGACTAGCGGGGGGTCTTCCTAGAGAGCAGTACTTC
.	15	TRBD1	TRBV9	TRBJ1-1	CASSPTDRGWTEAFF	TGTGCCAGCAGCCCGACCGACAGGGGATGGACTGAAGCTTTCTTT
.	13	.	TRBV2	TRBJ1-1	CASSVSMNTEAFF	TGTGCCAGCAGTGTTTCCATGAACACTGAAGCTTTCTTT
.	14	TRBD1	TRBV11-2	TRBJ2-7	CASSNRDRLYEQYF	TGTGCCAGCAGCAACCGGGACAGGCTCTACGAGCAGTACTTC
.	12	TRBD1	TRBV6-5	TRBJ2-5	CASRNRGETQYF	TGTGCCAGCAGAAACAGGGGAGAGACCCAGTACTTC
.	15	TRBD2	TRBV5-1	TRBJ2-7	CASSPRAGGNYEQYF	TGCGCCAGCAGCCCGAGGGCGGGGGGGAACTACGAGCAGTACTTC
.	14	.	TRBV2	TRBJ1-5	CASSEGRGGRPQHF	TGTGCCAGCAGTGAAGGCCGGGGGGGTCGGCCCCAGCATTTT
.	12	.	TRBV5-1	TRBJ2-2	CASSSGMGELFF	TGCGCCAGCAGTTCGGGGATGGGGGAGCTGTTTTTT
.	16	TRBD2	TRBV2	TRBJ2-1	CASNRFLAGGPSEQFF	TGTGCCAGCAACCGTTTCCTAGCGGGAGGGCCAAGTGAGCAGTTCTTC
many	18	TRBD2	TRBV27	TRBJ2-3	CASSRGTSGGSSTDTQYF	TGTGCCAGCAGTCGGGGGACTAGCGGGGGCTCTAGCACAGATACGCAGTATTTT
.	14	TRBD1	TRBV6-5	TRBJ1-4	CASSTGTGNEKLFF	TGTGCCAGCAGTACCGGGACAGGAAATGAAAAACTGTTTTTT
once	14	.	TRBV19	TRBJ2-7	CASSIDSIPYEQYF	TGTGCCAGTAGTATAGATTCTATTCCCTACGAGCAGTACTTC
.	16	.	TRBV6-2/TRBV6-3	TRBJ1-1	CASSYPNRDGYTETFF	TGTGCCAGCAGTTACCCCAACAGGGATGGGTACACTGAAACTTTCTTT
.	17	.	TRBV5-5	TRBJ2-3	CASSPAGHSSGTDTQYF	TGTGCCAGCAGCCCGGCGGGTCACTCTTCTGGCACAGATACGCAGTATTTT
.	13	.	TRBV11-1	TRBJ1-6	CASSQVRNSPLHF	TGTGCCAGCAGCCAGGTCCGGAATTCACCCCTCCACTTT
.	15	.	TRBV7-9	TRBJ2-1	CASSSGRGDSNEQFF	TGTGCCAGCAGCTCCGGCAGGGGGGACTCTAATGAGCAGTTCTTC
.	17	TRBD1	TRBV4-1	TRBJ1-2	CASSQHGTDQANYGYTF	TGCGCCAGCAGCCAGCACGGGACAGATCAAGCTAACTATGGCTACACCTTC
.	15	.	TRBV19	TRBJ2-3	CASSGARESTDTQYF	TGTGCCAGTAGTGGTGCCCGGGAGAGCACAGATACGCAGTATTTT